The clone carrying this TCR beta chain was found once. Under the authors' procedure: Reference gene primer amplification gave nucleated cell count estimates. Libraries were prepared by immunoSEQ multiplex PCR; TCRdb keeps only in-frame clonotypes and omits some of them. V and J calls and clone size are those listed in that table; D and trimming were worked out from the DNA. The sample holds under 300,000 clones, about 88% seen once. In germline, CDR1 is SGHAT, CDR2 FQNNGV. The CDR3 covers 13 residues. The ends were cut back, 3 bases at V and 1 base at J, with 7 bases in the middle. These data are taken from a study of blood T cell repertoires in COVID-19. Across the whole study: Some COVID-19 samples were acute and others convalescent; all came from the United States, Italy and Spain. From T cells, B-cell-depleted T cells, or PBMCs came the material, which was cDNA or gDNA.

The sequenced sample was peripheral blood. The sequence came from a woman in her 70s with COVID-19, enrolled during active disease. This sequence joins TRBV11-2 and TRBJ2-7; D gene ambiguous. The chain's CDR3 is CASSLSPSYEQYF. The CDR3 DNA reads TGTGCCAGCAGCTTGTCCCCATCCTACGAGCAGTACTTC.